Included here is one TCR beta chain sequence, with context. Antigen unknown. The source of the sample is a study of cytotoxic CD8 clonotypes in ibrutinib-treated CLL. Background on the study: The subjects consisted of about 10 relapsed/refractory and approximately 15 treatment-naive individuals, with around 17 IGHV unmutated. The study's findings and limits: Clonality correlated strongly with circulating CD8+ T cells and exceeded age-matched healthy donors at baseline.

The repertoire was sequenced with immunoSEQ multiplex PCR; TCRdb's copy has only in-frame clones and lacks some. In the table there are 20,000 to 25,000 clones, 65% to 80% of which are singletons. The sequencing used PBMCs, collected after 12 months of ibrutinib treatment. The receptor's source is a human donor with chronic lymphocytic leukemia.

CDR3 sequence: CAWSATGTKKYF. The CDR3 region has the DNA TGTGCCTGGAGTGCAACCGGGACGAAGAAGTACTTC. The chain is built from TRBV30 and TRBJ2-7; tentatively, D is TRBD1 or TRBD2 (5 bases each). The V and J ends lost 1 base and 11 bases respectively, with 15 bases between them. Germline V CDR1 and CDR2: GTSNPN, SVGIG (reference sequence). There are 12 residues in the CDR3.